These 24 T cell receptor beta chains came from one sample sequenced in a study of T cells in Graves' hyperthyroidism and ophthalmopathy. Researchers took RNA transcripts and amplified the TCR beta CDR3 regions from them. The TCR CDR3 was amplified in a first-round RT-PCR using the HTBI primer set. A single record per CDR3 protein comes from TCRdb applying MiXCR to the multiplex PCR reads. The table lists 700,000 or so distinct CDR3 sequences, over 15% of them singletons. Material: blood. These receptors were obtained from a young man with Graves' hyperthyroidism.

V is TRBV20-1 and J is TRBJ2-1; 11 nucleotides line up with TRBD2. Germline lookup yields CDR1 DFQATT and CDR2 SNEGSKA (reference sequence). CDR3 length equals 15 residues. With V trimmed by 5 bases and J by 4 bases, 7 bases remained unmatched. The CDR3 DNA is TGCAGTGCTTTGGGACTAGCGGCCGATTACAATGAGCAGTTCTTC. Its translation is CSALGLAADYNEQFF.

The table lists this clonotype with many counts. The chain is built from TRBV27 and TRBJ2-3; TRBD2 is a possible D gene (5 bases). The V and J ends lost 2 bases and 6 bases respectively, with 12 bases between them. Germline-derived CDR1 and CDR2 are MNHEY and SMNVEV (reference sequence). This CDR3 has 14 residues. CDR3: CASSLAGSADTQYF. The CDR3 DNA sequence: TGTGCCAGCAGTTTAGCCGGTAGCGCCGATACGCAGTATTTT.

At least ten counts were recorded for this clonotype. CDR3 DNA sequence: TGTGCCAGCAGCCCTTCCCCAGGACAGGGGAGCTACGAGCAGTACTTC. Translating it yields CASSPSPGQGSYEQYF. This chain uses TRBV28 with TRBJ2-7, with 9 nucleotides matching TRBD1. V trimming: 6 bases; J trimming: 3 bases; junction bases outside the gene matches: 12. The CDR3 consists of 16 residues. CDR1 MDHEN and CDR2 SYDVKM come from the germline V gene.

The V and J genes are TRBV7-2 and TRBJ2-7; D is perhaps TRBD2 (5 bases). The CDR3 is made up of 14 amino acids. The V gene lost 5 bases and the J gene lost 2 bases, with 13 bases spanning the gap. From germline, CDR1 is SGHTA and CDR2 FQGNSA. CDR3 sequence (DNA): TGTGCCAGCAGCCACGTGCTAGCCCCCTACGAGCAGTACTTC. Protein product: CASSHVLAPYEQYF.

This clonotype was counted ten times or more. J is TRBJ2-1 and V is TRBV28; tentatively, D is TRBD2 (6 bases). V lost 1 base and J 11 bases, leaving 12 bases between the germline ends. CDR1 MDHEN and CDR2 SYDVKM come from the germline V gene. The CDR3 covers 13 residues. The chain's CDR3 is CASSLSLARQQFF. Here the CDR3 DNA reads TGTGCCAGCAGTTTATCCCTAGCGAGACAGCAGTTCTTC.

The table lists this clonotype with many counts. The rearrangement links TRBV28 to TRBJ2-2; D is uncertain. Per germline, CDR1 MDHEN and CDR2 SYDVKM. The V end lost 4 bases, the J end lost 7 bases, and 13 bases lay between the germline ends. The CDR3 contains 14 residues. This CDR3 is CASSSAFPGGELFF. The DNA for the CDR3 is TGTGCCAGCAGTTCTGCCTTCCCGGGCGGGGAGCTGTTTTTT. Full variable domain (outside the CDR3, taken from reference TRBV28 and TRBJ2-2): DVKVTQSSRYLVKRTGEKVFLECVQDMDHENMFWYRQDPGLGLRLIYFSYDVKMKEKGDIPEGYSVSREKKERFSLILESASTNQTSMYLCASSSAFPGGELFFGEGSRLTVL.

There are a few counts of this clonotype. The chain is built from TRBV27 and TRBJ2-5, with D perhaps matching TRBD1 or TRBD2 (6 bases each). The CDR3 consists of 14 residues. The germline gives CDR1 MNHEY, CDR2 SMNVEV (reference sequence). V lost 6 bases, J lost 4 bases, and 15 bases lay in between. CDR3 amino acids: CASRPSGAGETQYF. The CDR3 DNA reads TGTGCCAGCAGGCCGTCGGGGGCGGGAGAGACCCAGTACTTC.

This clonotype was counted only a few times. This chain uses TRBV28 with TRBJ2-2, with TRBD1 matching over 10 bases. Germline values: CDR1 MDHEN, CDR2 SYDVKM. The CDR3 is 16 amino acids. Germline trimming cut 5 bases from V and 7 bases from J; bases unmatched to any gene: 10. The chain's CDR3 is CASSPTGTGAGGELFF. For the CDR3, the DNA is TGTGCCAGCAGTCCAACTGGGACAGGGGCGGGCGGGGAGCTGTTTTTT.

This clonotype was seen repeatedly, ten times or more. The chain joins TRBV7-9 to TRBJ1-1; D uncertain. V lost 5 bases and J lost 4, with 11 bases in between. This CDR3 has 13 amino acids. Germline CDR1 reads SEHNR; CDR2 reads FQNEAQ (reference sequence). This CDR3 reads CASSPTQTTEAFF. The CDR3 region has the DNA TGTGCCAGCAGCCCAACACAGACCACTGAAGCTTTCTTT.

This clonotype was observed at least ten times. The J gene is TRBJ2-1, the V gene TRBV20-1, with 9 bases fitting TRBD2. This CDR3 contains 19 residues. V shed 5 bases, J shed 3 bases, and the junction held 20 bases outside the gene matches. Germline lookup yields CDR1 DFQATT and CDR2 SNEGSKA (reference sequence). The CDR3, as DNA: TGCAGTGCTTCTCCCCGCGGGACTAGCTGGGGTAGCCTCTACAATGAGCAGTTCTTC. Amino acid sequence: CSASPRGTSWGSLYNEQFF.

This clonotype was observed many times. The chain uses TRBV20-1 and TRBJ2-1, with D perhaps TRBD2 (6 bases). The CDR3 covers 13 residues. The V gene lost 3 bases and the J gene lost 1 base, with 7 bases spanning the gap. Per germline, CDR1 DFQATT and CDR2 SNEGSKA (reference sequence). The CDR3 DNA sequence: TGCAGTGCTAGTGCGGGATCCTACAATGAGCAGTTCTTC. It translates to CSASAGSYNEQFF.

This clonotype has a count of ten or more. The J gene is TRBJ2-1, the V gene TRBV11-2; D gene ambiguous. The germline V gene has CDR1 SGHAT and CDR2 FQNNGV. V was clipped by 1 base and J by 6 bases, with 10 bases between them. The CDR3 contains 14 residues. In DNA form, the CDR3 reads TGTGCCAGCAGCTTAGTTCAGGCTCCCAATGAGCAGTTCTTC. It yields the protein CASSLVQAPNEQFF.

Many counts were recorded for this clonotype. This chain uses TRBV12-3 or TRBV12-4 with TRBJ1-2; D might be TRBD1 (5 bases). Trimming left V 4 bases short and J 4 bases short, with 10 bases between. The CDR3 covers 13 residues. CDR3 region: CASSSSGTYGYTF. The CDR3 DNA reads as TGTGCCAGCAGTTCCTCGGGGACCTATGGCTACACCTTC.

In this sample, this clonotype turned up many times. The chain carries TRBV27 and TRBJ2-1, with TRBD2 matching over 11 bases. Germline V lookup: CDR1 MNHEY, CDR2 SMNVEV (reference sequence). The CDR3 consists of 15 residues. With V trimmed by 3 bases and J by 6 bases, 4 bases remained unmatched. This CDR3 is CASSLTSGIVNEQFF. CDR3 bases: TGTGCCAGCAGTTTGACTAGCGGGATAGTCAATGAGCAGTTCTTC.

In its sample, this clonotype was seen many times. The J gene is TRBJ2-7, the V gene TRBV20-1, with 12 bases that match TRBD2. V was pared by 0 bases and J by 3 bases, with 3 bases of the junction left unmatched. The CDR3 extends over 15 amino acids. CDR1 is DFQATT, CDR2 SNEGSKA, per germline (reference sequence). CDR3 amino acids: CSARDRLAGVYEQYF. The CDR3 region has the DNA TGCAGTGCTAGAGACCGACTAGCGGGAGTCTACGAGCAGTACTTC.

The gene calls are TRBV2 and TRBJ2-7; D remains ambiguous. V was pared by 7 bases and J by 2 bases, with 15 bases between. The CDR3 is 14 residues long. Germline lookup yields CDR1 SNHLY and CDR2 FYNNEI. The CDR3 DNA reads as TGTGCCAGCAAACCACGGCGGACCCCCTACGAGCAGTACTTC. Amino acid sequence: CASKPRRTPYEQYF.

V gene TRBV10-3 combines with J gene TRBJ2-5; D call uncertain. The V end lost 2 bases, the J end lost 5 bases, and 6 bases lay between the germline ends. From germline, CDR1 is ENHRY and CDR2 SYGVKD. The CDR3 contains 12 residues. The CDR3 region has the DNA TGTGCCATCAGTGAGCGACTGGAGACCCAGTACTTC. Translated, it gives CAISERLETQYF.

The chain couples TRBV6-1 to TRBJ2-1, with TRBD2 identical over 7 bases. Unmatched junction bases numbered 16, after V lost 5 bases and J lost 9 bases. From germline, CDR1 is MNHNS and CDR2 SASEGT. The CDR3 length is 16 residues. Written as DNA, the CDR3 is TGTGCCAGCAGTAAGACCGGGACTACCCCCCGCGGTGAGCAGTTCTTC. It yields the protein CASSKTGTTPRGEQFF.

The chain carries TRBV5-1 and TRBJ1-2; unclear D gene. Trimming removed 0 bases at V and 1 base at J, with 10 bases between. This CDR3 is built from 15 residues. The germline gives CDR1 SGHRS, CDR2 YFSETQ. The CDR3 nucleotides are TGCGCCAGCAGCTTGGCCCCGTTGGTTAACTATGGCTACACCTTC. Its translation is CASSLAPLVNYGYTF.

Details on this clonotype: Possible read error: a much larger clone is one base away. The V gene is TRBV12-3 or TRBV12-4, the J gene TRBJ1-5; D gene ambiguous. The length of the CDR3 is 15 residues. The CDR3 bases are TGTGCCAGCAGTTTAGCCAGATTCAGCAATCAGGCCCAGCATTTT. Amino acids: CASSLARFSNQAQHF.

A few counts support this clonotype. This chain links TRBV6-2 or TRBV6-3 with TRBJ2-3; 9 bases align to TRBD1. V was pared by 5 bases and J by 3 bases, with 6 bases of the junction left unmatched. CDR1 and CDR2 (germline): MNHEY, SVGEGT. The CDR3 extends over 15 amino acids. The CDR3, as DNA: TGTGCCAGCAGTAAACAGGGGGCAAGGACAGATACGCAGTATTTT. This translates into CASSKQGARTDTQYF.

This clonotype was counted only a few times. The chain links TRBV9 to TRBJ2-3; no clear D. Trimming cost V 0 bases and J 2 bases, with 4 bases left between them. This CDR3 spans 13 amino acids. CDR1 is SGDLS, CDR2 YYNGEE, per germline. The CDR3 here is CASSVDFTDTQYF. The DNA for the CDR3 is TGTGCCAGCAGCGTAGACTTCACAGATACGCAGTATTTT.

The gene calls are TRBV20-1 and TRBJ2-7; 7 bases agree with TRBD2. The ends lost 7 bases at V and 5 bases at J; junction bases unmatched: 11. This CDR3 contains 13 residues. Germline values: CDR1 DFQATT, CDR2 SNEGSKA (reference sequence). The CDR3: CSVPAGILNEQYF. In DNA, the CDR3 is TGCAGTGTCCCAGCGGGGATTCTGAACGAGCAGTACTTC.

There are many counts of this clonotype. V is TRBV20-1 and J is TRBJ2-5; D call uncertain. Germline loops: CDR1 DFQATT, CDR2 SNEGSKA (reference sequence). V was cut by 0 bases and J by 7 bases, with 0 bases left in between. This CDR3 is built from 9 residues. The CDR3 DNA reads TGCAGTGCTAGAGAGACCCAGTACTTC. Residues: CSARETQYF.